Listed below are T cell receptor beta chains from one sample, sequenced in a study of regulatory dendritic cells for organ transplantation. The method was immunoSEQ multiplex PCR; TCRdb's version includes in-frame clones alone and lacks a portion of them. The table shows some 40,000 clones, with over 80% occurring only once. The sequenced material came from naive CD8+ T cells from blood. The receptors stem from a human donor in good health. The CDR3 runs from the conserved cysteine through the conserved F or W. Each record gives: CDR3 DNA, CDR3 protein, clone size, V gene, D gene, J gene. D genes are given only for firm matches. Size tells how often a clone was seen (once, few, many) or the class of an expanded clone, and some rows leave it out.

CDR3nt: TGCGCCAGCAGCCAAGTAACAGGCCCTAAATACGAGCAGTACTTC; CDR3aa: CASSQVTGPKYEQYF; abundance: once; v_gene: TRBV4-3; d_gene: .; j_gene: TRBJ2-7
CDR3nt: TGTGCCAGTAGTATAGGAGGAAGCGAAGCTTTCTTT; CDR3aa: CASSIGGSEAFF; abundance: few; v_gene: TRBV19; d_gene: .; j_gene: TRBJ1-1
CDR3nt: TGTGCCAGCAGTCTCCAGGGGGTAACGTACGAGCAGTACTTC; CDR3aa: CASSLQGVTYEQYF; abundance: .; v_gene: TRBV28; d_gene: TRBD1; j_gene: TRBJ2-7
CDR3nt: TGTGCCACCAGCAGTAACACAGGGGGAGTCTCCTACAATGAGCAGTTCTTC; CDR3aa: CATSSNTGGVSYNEQFF; abundance: .; v_gene: TRBV15; d_gene: TRBD1; j_gene: TRBJ2-1
CDR3nt: TGTGCCAGCAGTTTGGTCCCAGAGAACACTGAAGCTTTCTTT; CDR3aa: CASSLVPENTEAFF; abundance: .; v_gene: TRBV28; d_gene: .; j_gene: TRBJ1-1
CDR3nt: TGTGCCAGCAGCTTAGGGGGCGAAGCTTTCTTT; CDR3aa: CASSLGGEAFF; abundance: .; v_gene: TRBV11-2; d_gene: .; j_gene: TRBJ1-1
CDR3nt: TGTGCCACCAGCAGAGATCGCCTAGCGGGAGCCAAAAACATTCAGTACTTC; CDR3aa: CATSRDRLAGAKNIQYF; abundance: .; v_gene: TRBV15; d_gene: TRBD2; j_gene: TRBJ2-4
CDR3nt: TGTGCCAGCAGCTTAGCGCGTGTGGAGACCCAGTACTTC; CDR3aa: CASSLARVETQYF; abundance: .; v_gene: TRBV7-9; d_gene: .; j_gene: TRBJ2-5
CDR3nt: TGTGCCAGCAGCCAAACAAAGTACGGTGTGATGAACACTGAAGCTTTCTTT; CDR3aa: CASSQTKYGVMNTEAFF; abundance: .; v_gene: TRBV14; d_gene: .; j_gene: TRBJ1-1
CDR3nt: TGTGCCAGCAGCGTAGGCGGACAGGGACTCACAGATACGCAGTATTTT; CDR3aa: CASSVGGQGLTDTQYF; abundance: .; v_gene: TRBV9; d_gene: TRBD1; j_gene: TRBJ2-3
CDR3nt: TGTGCCAGCAGCTTACCCGGGACAGGGGTTACGTTCGCTGGCTACACCTTC; CDR3aa: CASSLPGTGVTFAGYTF; abundance: .; v_gene: TRBV11-3; d_gene: TRBD1; j_gene: TRBJ1-2
CDR3nt: TGTGCCAGCTCACGAGAGAGCGAGCGGGTACACCAAGAGACCCAGTACTTC; CDR3aa: CASSRESERVHQETQYF; abundance: .; v_gene: TRBV18; d_gene: .; j_gene: TRBJ2-5
CDR3nt: TGTGCCAGCAGCTTAGCCCCCCCCGATCGACAAGACTTC; CDR3aa: CASSLAPPDRQDF; abundance: few; v_gene: TRBV7-9; d_gene: .; j_gene: TRBJ1-2
CDR3nt: TGTGCCAGCAGCTTCATAGCGGGGGGGCCTACCCATGAGCAGTTCTTC; CDR3aa: CASSFIAGGPTHEQFF; abundance: .; v_gene: TRBV7-2; d_gene: TRBD2; j_gene: TRBJ2-1
CDR3nt: TGCGCCAGCAGTCAAGATTTTAGAACACCCGCAGATACGCAGTATTTT; CDR3aa: CASSQDFRTPADTQYF; abundance: once; v_gene: TRBV23-1; d_gene: .; j_gene: TRBJ2-3
CDR3nt: TGTGCCAGTAGTTTGGGGAGGGTCGGCTACGAGCAGTACTTC; CDR3aa: CASSLGRVGYEQYF; abundance: .; v_gene: TRBV19; d_gene: TRBD2; j_gene: TRBJ2-7
CDR3nt: TGCAGCGTTGACACAGGTAGCTCCTACAATGAGCAGTTCTTC; CDR3aa: CSVDTGSSYNEQFF; abundance: .; v_gene: TRBV29-1; d_gene: .; j_gene: TRBJ2-1
CDR3nt: TGTGCCAGCAGCCTCCTCGCGGACACCTACGAGCAGTACTTC; CDR3aa: CASSLLADTYEQYF; abundance: .; v_gene: TRBV28; d_gene: .; j_gene: TRBJ2-7
CDR3nt: TGTGCCAGTAGTATAGATCTTGAGAACACTGAAGCTTTCTTT; CDR3aa: CASSIDLENTEAFF; abundance: .; v_gene: TRBV19; d_gene: .; j_gene: TRBJ1-1
CDR3nt: TGTGCCAGCAGTGAAGTATACGCAAGTTCCGCCAGTTACGAGCAGTACTTC; CDR3aa: CASSEVYASSASYEQYF; abundance: .; v_gene: TRBV6-1; d_gene: .; j_gene: TRBJ2-7
CDR3nt: TGTGCCAGCAGCCCCGGACTAGGCTGGGAGCTGTTTTTT; CDR3aa: CASSPGLGWELFF; abundance: .; v_gene: TRBV4-2; d_gene: TRBD2; j_gene: TRBJ2-2
CDR3nt: TGTGCCAGCAGTTTTATACGGTCCGGGGGCGATGAGCAGTTCTTC; CDR3aa: CASSFIRSGGDEQFF; abundance: .; v_gene: TRBV27; d_gene: .; j_gene: TRBJ2-1
CDR3nt: TGCGCCAAGGGGGACAGTACCCCCTGGGGCAATCAGCCCCAGCATTTT; CDR3aa: CAKGDSTPWGNQPQHF; abundance: .; v_gene: TRBV5-1; d_gene: TRBD1; j_gene: TRBJ1-5
CDR3nt: TGTGCCACCAGCAGAGGGATCATGGGAGGAAACACCATATATTTT; CDR3aa: CATSRGIMGGNTIYF; abundance: .; v_gene: TRBV15; d_gene: .; j_gene: TRBJ1-3
CDR3nt: TGTGCCAGCTCACCCACCGGGGGGGGCACAGATACGCAGTATTTT; CDR3aa: CASSPTGGGTDTQYF; abundance: .; v_gene: TRBV18; d_gene: TRBD2; j_gene: TRBJ2-3
CDR3nt: TGTGCCAGCAGCCCACCCGGTGAGGCAGTCAGTGGCTACACCTTC; CDR3aa: CASSPPGEAVSGYTF; abundance: .; v_gene: TRBV4-2; d_gene: .; j_gene: TRBJ1-2
CDR3nt: TGTGCCAGCAGCCTAACGTCAGGTTTCGGCAAAAACATTCAGTACTTC; CDR3aa: CASSLTSGFGKNIQYF; abundance: .; v_gene: TRBV5-6; d_gene: .; j_gene: TRBJ2-4
CDR3nt: TGTGCCAGTGCCGCCGGCGCCTGGGACGAGCAGTACTTC; CDR3aa: CASAAGAWDEQYF; abundance: .; v_gene: TRBV19; d_gene: .; j_gene: TRBJ2-7
CDR3nt: TGTGCCAGCAGCCAAGACGGAAGGAGCTCCTATAATTCACCCCTCCACTTT; CDR3aa: CASSQDGRSSYNSPLHF; abundance: .; v_gene: TRBV14; d_gene: .; j_gene: TRBJ1-6
CDR3nt: TGTGCCTGGAGTTTCCAGGGGGGATATGGCTACACCTTC; CDR3aa: CAWSFQGGYGYTF; abundance: .; v_gene: TRBV30; d_gene: TRBD1; j_gene: TRBJ1-2
CDR3nt: TGTGCCAGTAGTATTGTGTCTAGCCCCCCGGGCGGGCAGTTCTTC; CDR3aa: CASSIVSSPPGGQFF; abundance: .; v_gene: TRBV19; d_gene: .; j_gene: TRBJ2-1
CDR3nt: TGTGCCAGCAGCTTTGGACTAGCCCTCACCGGGGAGCTGTTTTTT; CDR3aa: CASSFGLALTGELFF; abundance: .; v_gene: TRBV7-8; d_gene: TRBD2; j_gene: TRBJ2-2
CDR3nt: TGTGCCAGCAGTCCCATAAGGGGCCCCAAAAACATTCAGTACTTC; CDR3aa: CASSPIRGPKNIQYF; abundance: .; v_gene: TRBV7-3; d_gene: .; j_gene: TRBJ2-4
CDR3nt: TGTGCCAGCAGCTGGTCGGTAGGTAGGGGCAATGAGCAGTTCTTC; CDR3aa: CASSWSVGRGNEQFF; abundance: .; v_gene: TRBV7-3; d_gene: .; j_gene: TRBJ2-1
CDR3nt: TGTGCCACCAGCAGAGATCGGGGACAGGGAACCTACGAGCAGTACTTC; CDR3aa: CATSRDRGQGTYEQYF; abundance: .; v_gene: TRBV15; d_gene: TRBD1; j_gene: TRBJ2-7
CDR3nt: TGCAGCGTTGGCATGTGGACGCCCCTCGGAGAGACCCAGTACTTC; CDR3aa: CSVGMWTPLGETQYF; abundance: once; v_gene: TRBV29-1; d_gene: .; j_gene: TRBJ2-5
CDR3nt: TGCGCCAGCAGCCCCCCGGTCTTCGGAGATACGCAGTATTTT; CDR3aa: CASSPPVFGDTQYF; abundance: .; v_gene: TRBV4-1; d_gene: .; j_gene: TRBJ2-3
CDR3nt: TGTGCCAGCACGGGCAGGTCCTACGAGCAGTACTTC; CDR3aa: CASTGRSYEQYF; abundance: .; v_gene: TRBV2; d_gene: .; j_gene: TRBJ2-7
CDR3nt: TGTGCCAGCAGTCTTACAGGGTCCGAGGGCGAGCAGTACTTC; CDR3aa: CASSLTGSEGEQYF; abundance: .; v_gene: TRBV27; d_gene: .; j_gene: TRBJ2-7
CDR3nt: TGTGCCAGCAGTCCCAGGACAGGGGGCACTGAAGCTTTCTTT; CDR3aa: CASSPRTGGTEAFF; abundance: few; v_gene: TRBV2; d_gene: TRBD1; j_gene: TRBJ1-1
CDR3nt: TGTGCCAGCAGCTCATACCGGGACAGAACCTACGAGCAGTACTTC; CDR3aa: CASSSYRDRTYEQYF; abundance: .; v_gene: TRBV7-9; d_gene: TRBD1; j_gene: TRBJ2-7
CDR3nt: TGTGCCAGCAGTGAAGGGGACTTCTTCGGGGAGCTGTTTTTT; CDR3aa: CASSEGDFFGELFF; abundance: .; v_gene: TRBV2; d_gene: .; j_gene: TRBJ2-2
CDR3nt: TGTGCCAGCAGCCAATTGGAATGGCAGGGGGTCGAGACCGGGGAGCTGTTTTTT; CDR3aa: CASSQLEWQGVETGELFF; abundance: .; v_gene: TRBV7-6; d_gene: TRBD1; j_gene: TRBJ2-2
CDR3nt: TGTGCCTGGAGTGAGGCCGACTCTGGAAACACCATATATTTT; CDR3aa: CAWSEADSGNTIYF; abundance: .; v_gene: TRBV30; d_gene: .; j_gene: TRBJ1-3
CDR3nt: TGTGCCAGCAGTCCCGACAATAGCAATCAGCCCCAGCATTTT; CDR3aa: CASSPDNSNQPQHF; abundance: .; v_gene: TRBV27; d_gene: .; j_gene: TRBJ1-5
CDR3nt: TGCAGCGTTGGGGGGGCCCAAGGGAACACTGAAGCTTTCTTT; CDR3aa: CSVGGAQGNTEAFF; abundance: .; v_gene: TRBV29-1; d_gene: .; j_gene: TRBJ1-1
CDR3nt: TGTGCCACCAGCATTTTCCAGGGGGCGCGGACTGAAGCTTTCTTT; CDR3aa: CATSIFQGARTEAFF; abundance: .; v_gene: TRBV15; d_gene: TRBD1; j_gene: TRBJ1-1
CDR3nt: TGTGCCAGCAGTTTCTTACAGGGGCGCTACTACGAGCAGTACTTC; CDR3aa: CASSFLQGRYYEQYF; abundance: .; v_gene: TRBV28; d_gene: TRBD1; j_gene: TRBJ2-7
CDR3nt: TGCAGCGTTGATCCTAGCGGGAGGGTTCTGGAGACCCAGTACTTC; CDR3aa: CSVDPSGRVLETQYF; abundance: .; v_gene: TRBV29-1; d_gene: TRBD2; j_gene: TRBJ2-5
CDR3nt: TGTGCCACCAGCAGAGGATGGGACAGGGGCACAGATACGCAGTATTTT; CDR3aa: CATSRGWDRGTDTQYF; abundance: .; v_gene: TRBV15; d_gene: TRBD1; j_gene: TRBJ2-3
CDR3nt: TGTGCCAGCAGTGCCGACGCGGGAGGTCTCAATGAGCAGTTCTTC; CDR3aa: CASSADAGGLNEQFF; abundance: .; v_gene: TRBV9; d_gene: TRBD2; j_gene: TRBJ2-1
CDR3nt: TGTGCCAGCAGCTATGCAGGCGATTATTCACCCCTCCACTTT; CDR3aa: CASSYAGDYSPLHF; abundance: .; v_gene: TRBV6-5; d_gene: .; j_gene: TRBJ1-6
CDR3nt: TGTGCCAGCAGCTTGCCAGTTGGGGGCACTGAAGCTTTCTTT; CDR3aa: CASSLPVGGTEAFF; abundance: .; v_gene: TRBV5-8; d_gene: .; j_gene: TRBJ1-1
CDR3nt: TGTGCCAGTAGGGGCCTTGCCTACGAGCAGTACTTC; CDR3aa: CASRGLAYEQYF; abundance: .; v_gene: TRBV7-9; d_gene: .; j_gene: TRBJ2-7
CDR3nt: TGTGCCAGCAGTTTCGGGAGGGTCGGCACTGAAGCTTTCTTT; CDR3aa: CASSFGRVGTEAFF; abundance: .; v_gene: TRBV28; d_gene: .; j_gene: TRBJ1-1